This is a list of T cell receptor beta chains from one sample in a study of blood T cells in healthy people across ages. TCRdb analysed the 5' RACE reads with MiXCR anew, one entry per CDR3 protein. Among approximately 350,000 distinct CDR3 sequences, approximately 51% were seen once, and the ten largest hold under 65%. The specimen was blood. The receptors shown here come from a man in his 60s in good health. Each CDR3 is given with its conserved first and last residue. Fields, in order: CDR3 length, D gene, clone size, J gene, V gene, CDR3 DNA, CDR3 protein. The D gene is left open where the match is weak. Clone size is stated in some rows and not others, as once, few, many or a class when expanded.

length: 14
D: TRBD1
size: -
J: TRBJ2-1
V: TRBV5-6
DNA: TGTGCCAGCAGCTGGGGGACAGGTCGTAATGAGCAGTTCTTC
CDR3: CASSWGTGRNEQFF

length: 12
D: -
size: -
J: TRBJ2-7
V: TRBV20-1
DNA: TGCAGTACCTACCGAGACAGTGACGAGCAGTACTTC
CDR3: CSTYRDSDEQYF

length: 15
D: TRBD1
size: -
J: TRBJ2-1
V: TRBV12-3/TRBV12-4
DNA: TGTGCCAGCAGCCCCCGACAGGGCACCTACAATGAGCAGTTCTTC
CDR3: CASSPRQGTYNEQFF

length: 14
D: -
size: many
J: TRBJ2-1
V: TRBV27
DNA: TGTGCCAGCAGTTTGTCGGACCAAAGGGATGAGCAGTTCTTC
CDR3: CASSLSDQRDEQFF

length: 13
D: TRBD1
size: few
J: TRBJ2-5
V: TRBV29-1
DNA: TGCAGCGTAGGACAGGGAGAGGGAGAGACCCAGTACTTC
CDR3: CSVGQGEGETQYF

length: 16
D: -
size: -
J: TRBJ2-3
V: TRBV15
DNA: TGTGCCACTCAGACCGGGACTCATGGGAGCACAGATACGCAGTATTTT
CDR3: CATQTGTHGSTDTQYF

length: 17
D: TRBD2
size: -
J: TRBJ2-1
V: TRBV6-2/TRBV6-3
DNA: TGTGCCAGCAGTTACAATCCGGGACTAGCGGGAGGGTATGAGCAGTTCTTC
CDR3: CASSYNPGLAGGYEQFF

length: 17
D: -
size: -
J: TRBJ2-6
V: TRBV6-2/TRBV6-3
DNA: TGTGCCAGCAGTTACGCCGGACATCTCTCTGGGGCCAACGTCCTGACTTTC
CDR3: CASSYAGHLSGANVLTF

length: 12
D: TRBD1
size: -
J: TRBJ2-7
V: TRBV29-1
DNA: TGCAGCGTTGAGCCTCGACAGGGGTCGCAGTACTTC
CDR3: CSVEPRQGSQYF

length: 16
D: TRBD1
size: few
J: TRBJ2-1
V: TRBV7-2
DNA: TGTGCCAGCAGCAGGGGACAGCCAAGCTCCTACAATGAGCAGTTCTTC
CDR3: CASSRGQPSSYNEQFF

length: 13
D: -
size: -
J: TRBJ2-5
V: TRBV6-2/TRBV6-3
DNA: TGTGCCAGCAGTGAAGGCAGAAAAGAGACCCAGTACTTC
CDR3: CASSEGRKETQYF

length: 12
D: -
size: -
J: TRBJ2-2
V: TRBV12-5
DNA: TGTGCTAGTGGTTTCGGACCCGGGGAGCTGTTTTTT
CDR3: CASGFGPGELFF

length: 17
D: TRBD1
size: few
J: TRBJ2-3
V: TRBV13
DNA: TGTGCCAGCTCCCGCCGCACAGGGGGGCGCCCCACAGATACGCAGTATTTT
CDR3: CASSRRTGGRPTDTQYF

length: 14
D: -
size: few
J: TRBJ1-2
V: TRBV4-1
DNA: TGCGCCAGCAGACCTGGTGGGGTGGGCTATGGCTACACCTTC
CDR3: CASRPGGVGYGYTF

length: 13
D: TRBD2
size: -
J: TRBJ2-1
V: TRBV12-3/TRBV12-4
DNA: TGTGCCAGCAGAAAACTAGCGGACAATGAGCAGTTCTTC
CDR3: CASRKLADNEQFF

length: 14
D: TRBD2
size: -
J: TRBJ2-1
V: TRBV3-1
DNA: TGTGCCAGCAGCCAACTAGCGGGAGTGAATGAGCAGTTCTTC
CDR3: CASSQLAGVNEQFF

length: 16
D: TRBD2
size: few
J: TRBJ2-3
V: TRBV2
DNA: TGTGCCAGCAGTGGACTAGCGGGGGGGTATGCAGATACGCAGTATTTT
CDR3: CASSGLAGGYADTQYF

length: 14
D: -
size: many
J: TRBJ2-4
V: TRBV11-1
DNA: TGTGCCAGCAGCTTAGAGTCTGGGAGGTCCATTCAGTACTTC
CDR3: CASSLESGRSIQYF

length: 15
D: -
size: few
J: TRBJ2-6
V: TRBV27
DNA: TGTGCCAGCAGTTCACAGGGTACCGGGGCCAACGTCCTGACTTTC
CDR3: CASSSQGTGANVLTF

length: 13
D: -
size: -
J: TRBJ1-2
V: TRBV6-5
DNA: TGTGCCAGCAGTGAGACCCTGAATCACGGCTACACCTTC
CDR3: CASSETLNHGYTF

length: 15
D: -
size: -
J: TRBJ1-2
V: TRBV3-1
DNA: TGTGCCAGCAGTCTTGGCAGGGTGAAAACGAGCGGCTACACCTTC
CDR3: CASSLGRVKTSGYTF

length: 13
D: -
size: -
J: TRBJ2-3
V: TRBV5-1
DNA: TGCGCCAGCAGCTTGAAGGGTGCAGATACGCAGTATTTT
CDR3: CASSLKGADTQYF

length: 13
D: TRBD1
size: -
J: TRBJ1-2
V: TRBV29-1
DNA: TGCAGCGTTTACGGGACAGGGGATGGTGGCTACACCTTC
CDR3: CSVYGTGDGGYTF

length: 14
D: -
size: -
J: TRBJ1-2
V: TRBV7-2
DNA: TGTGCCAGCAGCTCTTTCCGGGACGACTATGGCTACACCTTC
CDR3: CASSSFRDDYGYTF

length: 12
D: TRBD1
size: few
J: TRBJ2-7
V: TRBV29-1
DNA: TGCAGCGTTCAGGGACAGTTCTACGAGCAGTACTTC
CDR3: CSVQGQFYEQYF

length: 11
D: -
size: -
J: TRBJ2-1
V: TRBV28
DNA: TGTGCCAGCAGTTTAGGGGCAGGACAGTTCTTC
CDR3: CASSLGAGQFF

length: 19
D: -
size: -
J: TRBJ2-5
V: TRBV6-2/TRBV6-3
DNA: TGTGCCAGCAGTTACTCGATCCCCCCCGGCAGTGGGAGGCAAGAGACCCAGTACTTC
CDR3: CASSYSIPPGSGRQETQYF

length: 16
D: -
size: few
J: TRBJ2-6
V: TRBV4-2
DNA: TGTGCCAGCAGCCCGTCCAGAGGCTCTGGGGCCAACGTCCTGACTTTC
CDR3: CASSPSRGSGANVLTF

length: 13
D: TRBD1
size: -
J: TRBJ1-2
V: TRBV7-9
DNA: TGTGCCAGCAGCGTAGAGGGGGCAGGTGGCTACACCTTC
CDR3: CASSVEGAGGYTF

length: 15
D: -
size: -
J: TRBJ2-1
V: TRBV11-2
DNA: TGTGCCAGCAGCTTTTCTTTTCGGGGTTTGGGTGAGCAGTTCTTC
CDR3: CASSFSFRGLGEQFF

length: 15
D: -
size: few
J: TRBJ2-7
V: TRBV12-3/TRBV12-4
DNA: TGTGCCAGCAGGCCCTCGGGACTTTCTGCCTCCGAGCAGTACTTC
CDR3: CASRPSGLSASEQYF

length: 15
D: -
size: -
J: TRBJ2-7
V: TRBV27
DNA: TGTGCCAGCAGTCCCGCCCTAGCGTTCTCCTACGAGCAGTACTTC
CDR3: CASSPALAFSYEQYF

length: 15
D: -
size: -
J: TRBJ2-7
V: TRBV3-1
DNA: TGTGCCAGCAGCCCGACTAGGGATACCTACAATGAGCAGTACTTC
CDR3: CASSPTRDTYNEQYF

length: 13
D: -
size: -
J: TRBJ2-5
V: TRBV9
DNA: TGTGCCAGCAGCGTAACAGGACAAGAGACCCAGTACTTC
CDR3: CASSVTGQETQYF

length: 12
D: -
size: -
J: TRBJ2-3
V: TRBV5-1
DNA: TGCGCCAGCAGCTTGAAATACGATGCGCAGTATTTT
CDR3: CASSLKYDAQYF

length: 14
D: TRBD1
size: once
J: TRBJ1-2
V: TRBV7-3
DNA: TGTGCCAGTAGCCCCGGGACAGGGCTTTGGAGCTACACCTTC
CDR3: CASSPGTGLWSYTF

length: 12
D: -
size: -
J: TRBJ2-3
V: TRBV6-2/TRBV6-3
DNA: TGTGCCAGCAGTCAGCCACTCAGTACGCAGTATTTT
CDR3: CASSQPLSTQYF

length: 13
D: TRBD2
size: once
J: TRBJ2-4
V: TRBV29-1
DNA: TGCAGCGCTAGAGCGGGAGTAGGCAATGAGCAGTACTTC
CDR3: CSARAGVGNEQYF

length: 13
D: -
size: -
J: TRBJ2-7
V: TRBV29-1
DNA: TGCAGCGTTGAGGTTACGGGGTCCTACGAGCAGTACTTC
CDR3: CSVEVTGSYEQYF

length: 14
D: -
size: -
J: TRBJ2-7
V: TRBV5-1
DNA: TGCGCCAGCACCTCCCTTAGCGGCTACAATGAGCAGTACTTC
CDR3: CASTSLSGYNEQYF

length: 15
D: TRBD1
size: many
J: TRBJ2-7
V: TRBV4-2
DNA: TGTGCCAGCAGCCAAGACCACAGGGGCGAATACGAGCAGTACTTC
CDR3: CASSQDHRGEYEQYF

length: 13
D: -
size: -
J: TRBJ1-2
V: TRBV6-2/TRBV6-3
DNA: TGTGCCAGCAGTTACGAACCCAACTATGGCTACACCTTC
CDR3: CASSYEPNYGYTF